This TCR beta chain originates from a study of sequential checkpoint blockade in melanoma. Across the study: Both treatment sequences were followed by maintenance nivolumab.

Treatment noted: randomized to nivolumab then ipilimumab (arm A) or the reverse (arm B). No patient had prior DNA-damaging chemotherapy. PBMC sorting kept live CD3+CD8+ cells without CD19 or CD56. CDR1 is SGHVS and CDR2 is FQNEAQ in the germline V gene. V shed 5 bases and J 6 bases; nucleotides not matched to a gene: 8. This CDR3 contains 15 residues. The assay was immunoSEQ multiplex PCR, and TCRdb's table has in-frame clones only and misses some. The repertoire has about 19,000 clones, around 80% of them found once; the top ten carry 36%. The sequence came from a human donor with melanoma. The V and J genes are TRBV7-8 and TRBJ2-7; 12 bases fit TRBD2. The sequenced sample was CD8+ T cells sorted from blood (inferred from file names), obtained from a patient given nivolumab and ipilimumab in sequence. The CDR3 nucleotides read TGTGCCAGCAGCCTACTAGCGGGGGGTAGTGGCGAGCAGTACTTC. This codes for CASSLLAGGSGEQYF.